This T cell receptor (beta chain) came from a study of blood T cell repertoires in COVID-19. Germline CDR1 and CDR2: LNHDA and SQIVND (reference sequence). This CDR3 has 15 amino acids. Trimming shortened V by 2 bases and J by 0 bases, and 8 bases separated the two germline ends. Original data processing: It was from reference gene primer amplification that nucleated cell counts were estimated. The assay was immunoSEQ multiplex PCR, and TCRdb's table has in-frame clones only and misses some. That table is the source of V, J and clone size, and D and trimming were worked out from the DNA. The repertoire has fewer than 300,000 clones, roughly 90% of them found once; the top ten carry approximately 2.1%.

The sequencing sample was made of peripheral blood. This receptor was identified in a woman aged 25 to 39 with COVID-19, enrolled during active disease. This chain links TRBV19 with TRBJ1-5, with D tentatively TRBD1 (6 bases). The CDR3: CASSITGYSNQPQHF. In DNA, the CDR3 is TGTGCCAGTAGTATAACAGGGTATAGCAATCAGCCCCAGCATTTT. Full variable domain (outside the CDR3, taken from reference TRBV19 and TRBJ1-5): DGGITQSPKYLFRKEGQNVTLSCEQNLNHDAMYWYRQDPGQGLRLIYYSQIVNDFQKGDIAEGYSVSREKKESFPLTVTSAQKNPTAFYLCASSITGYSNQPQHFGDGTRLSIL.